A single sample gave rise to the 32 T cell receptor beta chains below, sequenced in a study of metastatic and nonmetastatic thyroid tumors. Prior to thyroid surgery, none of the patients had received any treatment. TCRdb re-called the PCR reads with MiXCR. The data show fewer than 35,000 clones, less than 30% seen once. Sample: blood. These receptors were collected from a female donor with papillary thyroid cancer or a benign thyroid nodule (not recorded which). Some clones in this sample may be carry-over from other donors' samples.

The CDR3 DNA is TGTGCCAGCAGATCTCCGGGACAGGGACAGAACACTGAAGCTTTCTTT. Residues: CASRSPGQGQNTEAFF. The gene calls are TRBV11-3 and TRBJ1-1; 9 nucleotides align to TRBD1. Germline assignment: CDR1 SGHNT and CDR2 YENEEA. V trimming: 6 bases; J trimming: 1 base; junction bases outside the gene matches: 9. There are 16 residues in the CDR3. Filled out from reference TRBV11-3 and TRBJ1-1, the complete variable domain reads EAGVVQSPRYKIIEKKQPVAFWCNPISGHNTLYWYLQNLGQGPELLIRYENEEAVDDSQLPKDRFSAERLKGVDSTLKIQPAELGDSAVYLCASRSPGQGQNTEAFFGQGTRLTVV.

This clone was found a few times. The chain is built from TRBV10-3 and TRBJ2-1, with D maybe TRBD1 (5 bases). The V gene's germline CDR1 is ENHRY and CDR2 SYGVKD. V lost 6 bases and J lost 3, with 9 bases in between. The CDR3 totals 13 residues. Written as DNA, the CDR3 is TGTGCCATCAGGGGGCCGGGCTACAATGAGCAGTTCTTC. Residues: CAIRGPGYNEQFF.

This clone was found a few times. This rearrangement joins TRBV6-1 to TRBJ2-1, with 13 positions matching TRBD2. The CDR3 spans 16 residues. V shed 5 bases, J shed 2 bases, and the junction held 3 bases outside the gene matches. Germline-derived CDR1 and CDR2 are MNHNS and SASEGT. The CDR3 DNA sequence: TGTGCCAGCAGTCAGACTAGCGGGAGGACCTACAATGAGCAGTTCTTC. Translated, it gives CASSQTSGRTYNEQFF.

This clone was counted between two and nine times. This chain links TRBV11-2 with TRBJ2-1, with 8 bases aligning to TRBD2. Trimming cost V 1 base and J 7 bases; bases outside gene matches: 6. Germline assignment: CDR1 SGHAT and CDR2 FQNNGV. The CDR3 sequence is 15 residues long. The CDR3 sequence: CASSLGSGGANEQFF. The CDR3 bases are TGTGCCAGCAGCTTAGGTTCCGGGGGGGCGAATGAGCAGTTCTTC.

There are a few counts of this clone. The V call is TRBV12-3 or TRBV12-4, the J call TRBJ2-5; D uncertain. The CDR3 extends over 11 amino acids. V was cut by 5 bases and J by 5 bases, with 6 bases left in between. DNA for the CDR3: TGTGCCAGCAGTAACCGGGAGACCCAGTACTTC. Translated: CASSNRETQYF.

This sequence joins TRBV6-1 and TRBJ2-2; 11 bases match TRBD1. The CDR3 consists of 17 residues. Germline values: CDR1 MNHNS, CDR2 SASEGT. V lost 3 bases, J lost 0 bases, and 3 bases stayed unmatched. Here the CDR3 reads CASSEWTGGANTGELFF. DNA of the CDR3: TGTGCCAGCAGTGAGTGGACAGGGGGCGCGAACACCGGGGAGCTGTTTTTT.

This clone was recorded at least ten times. The rearrangement uses TRBV5-6 and TRBJ2-3, with TRBD2 matching 10 bases. This CDR3 spans 16 amino acids. Germline V lookup: CDR1 SGHDT, CDR2 YYEEEE. J gave up 1 base and V 0 bases, and 2 bases lay outside the gene matches. CDR3 amino acids: CASSLEREGGTDTQYF. In DNA form, the CDR3 reads TGTGCCAGCAGCTTGGAGCGGGAGGGGGGCACAGATACGCAGTATTTT.

The genes are TRBV4-2 and TRBJ1-4, with TRBD1 as a possible D gene (5 bases). The V end was cut by 1 base, the J end by 11 bases, with 20 bases between. The CDR3 runs 16 residues. CDR1 and CDR2 from the germline V gene are LGHNA and YNFKEQ. The CDR3 coding sequence is TGTGCCAGCAGCCAAGCCCCTGGGGCCCAGGGTGGGAAACTGTTTTTT. Encoded protein: CASSQAPGAQGGKLFF.

This clone turned up a few times. The chain combines TRBV5-6 with TRBJ2-5; TRBD2 matches 15 bases. Germline V gives CDR1 SGHDT, CDR2 YYEEEE. J was trimmed by 5 bases and V by 4 bases; bases with no gene match: 9. The CDR3 spans 17 residues. The CDR3 is CASSIGLAGGPGETQYF. CDR3 nucleotides: TGTGCCAGCAGCATTGGACTAGCGGGAGGGCCGGGGGAGACCCAGTACTTC.

The rearrangement uses TRBV6-2 or TRBV6-3 and TRBJ1-1; D remains unclear. Per the germline V gene, CDR1 is MNHEY and CDR2 is SVGEGT. This CDR3 comprises 13 residues. The V gene lost 6 bases and the J gene lost 2 bases, with 10 bases spanning the gap. This CDR3 is CASSPGVNTEAFF. In nucleotides, the CDR3 is TGTGCCAGCAGCCCCGGGGTAAACACTGAAGCTTTCTTT.

In its sample, this clone was seen many times. This chain connects TRBV20-1 to TRBJ2-5; 12 nucleotides agree with TRBD2. The V gene end was trimmed by 4 bases and the J gene end by 2 bases; junction bases not matched to a gene: 5. Per germline, CDR1 DFQATT and CDR2 SNEGSKA (reference sequence). The CDR3 has 15 amino acids. The CDR3 DNA follows: TGCAGTGCTACCCCGGGACTAGCGGGTCAAGAGACCCAGTACTTC. Translating gives CSATPGLAGQETQYF.

This chain links TRBV5-1 with TRBJ2-1, with 7 positions matching TRBD2. CDR3 length equals 15 residues. Germline values: CDR1 SGHRS, CDR2 YFSETQ. Trimming cost V 4 bases and J 6 bases; bases outside gene matches: 10. The CDR3 region is CASSDLAGVGNEQFF. CDR3 DNA sequence: TGCGCCAGCAGCGACCTCGCGGGGGTCGGCAATGAGCAGTTCTTC.

This clone was detected ten times or more. The rearrangement links TRBV5-5 to TRBJ2-7; 8 bases match TRBD1. This CDR3 is 15 amino acids long. V lost 2 bases to trimming and J lost 2 bases; unmatched junction nucleotides: 6. The V gene's germline CDR1 is SGHKS and CDR2 YYEKEE (reference sequence). CDR3 sequence: CASSFPGGTAYEQYF. As DNA, the CDR3 is TGTGCCAGCAGCTTTCCAGGGGGCACCGCCTACGAGCAGTACTTC. The full variable domain, rest sourced from reference TRBV5-5 and TRBJ2-7, is DAGVTQSPTHLIKTRGQQVTLRCSPISGHKSVSWYQQVLGQGPQFIFQYYEKEERGRGNFPDRFSARQFPNYSSELNVNALLLGDSALYLCASSFPGGTAYEQYFGPGTRLTVT.

The chain links TRBV20-1 to TRBJ1-5; 8 positions agree with TRBD1. Germline CDR1 is DFQATT and CDR2 is SNEGSKA (reference sequence). The junction had 8 bases not matched to a gene; V was cut back by 2 bases and J by 8 bases. The CDR3 is made up of 14 amino acids. This CDR3 reads CSARTSGGAEPQHF. The CDR3 DNA follows: TGCAGTGCTAGAACGTCAGGGGGCGCCGAGCCCCAGCATTTT.

This clone was picked up many times. The chain links TRBV14 to TRBJ1-2, with D perhaps matching TRBD1 (6 bases). CDR3 size: 16 residues. The germline CDR1 and CDR2 sequences are SGHDN and FVKESK. V lost 5 bases to trimming and J lost 5 bases, with 21 bases between them. CDR3 in amino acids: CASSARGLQGWYGYTF. As DNA, the CDR3 is TGTGCCAGCAGCGCCAGGGGCCTTCAGGGGTGGTATGGCTACACCTTC.

Only one count was recorded for this clone. In DNA, the CDR3 is TGTGCCAGCAGCCCCCGTGTAACAGATACGCAGTATTTT. Protein: CASSPRVTDTQYF. V gene TRBV7-9 combines with J gene TRBJ2-3; D is undetermined. CDR1 is SEHNR, CDR2 FQNEAQ, per germline (reference sequence). The CDR3 consists of 13 residues. V gave up 5 bases and J gave up 3 bases, with 9 bases separating them.

Here the CDR3 DNA reads TGTGCCAGCAGTGAGGGGACGGAGAACACTGAAGCTTTCTTT. Amino acids: CASSEGTENTEAFF. The chain joins TRBV2 to TRBJ1-1, with D maybe TRBD1 (5 bases). The V end lost 3 bases, the J end lost 1 base, and 9 bases lay between the germline ends. Germline V lookup: CDR1 SNHLY, CDR2 FYNNEI. This CDR3 region has 14 residues.

This clone was counted only a few times. The gene calls are TRBV10-3 and TRBJ2-1; 13 nucleotides line up with TRBD2. The junction had 3 bases not matched to a gene; V was cut back by 4 bases and J by 6 bases. This CDR3 comprises 15 residues. Germline loops: CDR1 ENHRY, CDR2 SYGVKD. The CDR3 here is CAISGGLAGVNEQFF. As DNA, the CDR3 is TGTGCCATCAGTGGCGGACTAGCGGGGGTCAATGAGCAGTTCTTC.

This clone was counted at least ten times. The chain links TRBV3-1 to TRBJ2-7; the D is unclear. The ends were cut back, 1 base at V and 0 bases at J, with 10 bases in the middle. In germline, CDR1 is LGHDT, CDR2 YNNKEL (reference sequence). CDR3 length: 15 amino acids. The CDR3 DNA sequence: TGTGCCAGCAGCCAAGTGGCAGAGCCCTCCTACGAGCAGTACTTC. It yields the protein CASSQVAEPSYEQYF.

The chain employs TRBV28 and TRBJ1-2; 7 bases are shared with TRBD1. Germline V lookup: CDR1 MDHEN, CDR2 SYDVKM. This CDR3 has 14 amino acids. Trimming removed 5 bases from V and 5 bases from J; junction bases left unmatched: 8. CDR3 residues: CASSLGTEIYGYTF. The CDR3 DNA reads TGTGCCAGCAGTCTCGGGACAGAGATATATGGCTACACCTTC.

The rearrangement uses TRBV5-1 and TRBJ2-7; a weak D match, TRBD1 (8 bases). The CDR3 runs to 15 residues. Germline CDR1 and CDR2: SGHRS and YFSETQ. Trimming removed 6 bases from V and 3 bases from J, with 19 bases in between. The CDR3 protein is CASTPNRGEGYEQYF. In DNA form, the CDR3 reads TGCGCCAGCACCCCGAACAGGGGGGAGGGCTACGAGCAGTACTTC.

The gene calls are TRBV13 and TRBJ2-7, with 7 positions matching TRBD1. Germline CDR1 and CDR2: PRHDT and FYEKMQ (reference sequence). Trimming at V came to 8 bases and at J to 1 base, leaving 5 bases not matched to a gene. The length of the CDR3 is 13 residues. The CDR3 region is CASQSRGSYEQYF. The CDR3, as DNA: TGTGCCAGCCAAAGCAGGGGGTCCTACGAGCAGTACTTC.

Points on this clone: A read error may be the cause here, since a much bigger clone is one base away. This sequence joins TRBV29-1 and TRBJ1-2, with no clear D. The V and J ends lost 3 bases and 4 bases respectively, with 12 bases between them. Per the germline V gene, CDR1 is SQVTM and CDR2 is ANQGSEA. This CDR3 has 13 residues. The CDR3 DNA follows: TGCAGCGTTGATAGGGCGGTTCGCTATGGCTACACCTTC. This encodes CSVDRAVRYGYTF. Full variable domain (outside the CDR3, taken from reference TRBV29-1 and TRBJ1-2): SAVISQKPSRDICQRGTSLTIQCQVDSQVTMMFWYRQQPGQSLTLIATANQGSEATYESGFVIDKFPISRPNLTFSTLTVSNMSPEDSSIYLCSVDRAVRYGYTFGSGTRLTVV.

This clone was observed at least ten times. V gene TRBV7-2 combines with J gene TRBJ2-3; D possibly corresponds to TRBD1 (5 bases). This CDR3 contains 14 residues. Trimming removed 4 bases at V and 4 bases at J, with 12 bases between. The germline V gene has CDR1 SGHTA and CDR2 FQGNSA. As DNA, the CDR3 is TGTGCCAGCAGCTCGTGGAAGGGGTCAGATACGCAGTATTTT. Encoded protein: CASSSWKGSDTQYF.

The chain links TRBV6-5 to TRBJ2-7; D call uncertain. Trimming took 2 bases from V and 2 from J, leaving 13 bases between them. The germline CDR1 and CDR2 sequences are MNHEY and SVGAGI. This CDR3 comprises 15 residues. CDR3 nucleotide sequence: TGTGCCAGCAGTTACCTAACGGTCAGTCCCTACGAGCAGTACTTC. Protein sequence: CASSYLTVSPYEQYF.

CDR3 nucleotides: TGCGCCAGCAGTAGGGACCCGTCCTCCTACGAGCAGTACTTC. It translates to CASSRDPSSYEQYF. The J gene is TRBJ2-7, the V gene TRBV10-1; perhaps D is TRBD1 or TRBD2 (5 bases each). The CDR3 sequence is 14 residues long. The germline V gene encodes CDR1 WNHNN and CDR2 SYGVQD (reference sequence). The V end was cut by 5 bases, the J end by 0 bases, with 11 bases between.

This clone was seen only a few times. This chain connects TRBV6-1 to TRBJ1-2; D gene ambiguous. V dropped 5 bases and J dropped 0 bases, with 13 bases sitting between them. The CDR3 has 15 residues. Germline values: CDR1 MNHNS, CDR2 SASEGT. The CDR3 loop reads CASSPQGRSNYGYTF. CDR3 bases: TGTGCCAGCAGTCCTCAAGGGAGGTCTAACTATGGCTACACCTTC.

This clone ranks as medium-sized (0.01 to 0.1%). The gene calls are TRBV28 and TRBJ1-1; tentative D call: TRBD1 (6 bases). This CDR3 has 14 amino acids. Deletions cut 3 bases from V and 4 bases from J, with 12 bases between. Per the germline V gene, CDR1 is MDHEN and CDR2 is SYDVKM. CDR3 region: CASSLGGGGTEAFF. For the CDR3, the DNA is TGTGCCAGCAGTTTGGGAGGAGGGGGCACTGAAGCTTTCTTT.

This sequence joins TRBV15 and TRBJ2-3, with TRBD2 matching over 8 bases. The CDR3 is 21 residues long. CDR1 is LNHNV, CDR2 YYDKDF, per germline (reference sequence). Germline trimming cut 0 bases from V and 2 bases from J; bases unmatched to any gene: 19. CDR3 sequence: CATSRDWRGSGRPPITDTQYF. The CDR3, as DNA: TGTGCCACCAGCAGAGATTGGAGGGGCAGCGGGAGACCACCTATCACAGATACGCAGTATTTT.

This clone has at least ten counts. The gene calls are TRBV6-1 and TRBJ1-5; 8 nucleotides match TRBD1. The length of the CDR3 is 13 residues. The germline V gene encodes CDR1 MNHNS and CDR2 SASEGT. The V gene end was trimmed by 6 bases and the J gene end by 5 bases; junction bases not matched to a gene: 3. CDR3 residues: CASRPQGDQPQHF. CDR3 DNA: TGTGCCAGCAGACCACAGGGGGATCAGCCCCAGCATTTT.

This clone was counted many times. The rearrangement joins TRBV20-1 to TRBJ2-2; D could derive from TRBD1 or TRBD2 (7 bases each). The CDR3 totals 15 residues. The germline V gene encodes CDR1 DFQATT and CDR2 SNEGSKA (reference sequence). V lost 7 bases and J lost 3, with 18 bases in between. The CDR3 sequence: CSVPNAGGDTGELFF. DNA for the CDR3: TGCAGTGTTCCCAATGCAGGGGGGGACACCGGGGAGCTGTTTTTT.

This clone turned up a few times. The chain couples TRBV27 to TRBJ2-3; no reliable D call. Germline CDR1 and CDR2: MNHEY and SMNVEV (reference sequence). V was cut by 4 bases and J by 10 bases, with 12 bases left in between. There are 12 residues in the CDR3. This CDR3 is CASSSQWNAQYF. The CDR3 DNA is TGTGCCAGCAGTTCCCAGTGGAACGCGCAGTATTTT.